The clone carrying this TCR beta chain showed up just once. Its specificity is unknown. The data originate from a study of identifying expanded T cells in peripheral blood. Germline CDR1 reads SGDLS; CDR2 reads YYNGEE. The CDR3 loop spans 15 amino acids. J gave up 6 bases and V 4 bases, and 11 bases lay outside the gene matches. Study conclusions and caveats: About 1.2 clones differed between technical replicates, versus approximately 17 and 20 over time. Variance in clone template counts between two-week samples significantly increased with total template count across all healthy donors.

This table comes from immunoSEQ multiplex PCR, and its TCRdb copy is limited to in-frame clones, with some not included. The sample has about 100,000 clones; around 90% are singletons. Collection occurred without any documented infections or immune events in donors. This TCR came from a person aged 18 to 75 in good health. Input material: blood. The chain has TRBV9 and TRBJ2-5, with 8 nucleotides matching TRBD1. In nucleotides, the CDR3 is TGTGCCAGCAGCCCACCAGCGGACAGGGCCCAGACCCAGTACTTC. Translating gives CASSPPADRAQTQYF.